The clone carrying this T cell receptor beta chain was recorded a few times. Antigen specificity is unknown. Sorted populations all had greater than 95% purity. This specimen belongs to a study of beta chain features in type 1 diabetes. As every portion of the isolated RNA was reverse transcribed, the sequencing read expressed TCRB transcripts. Data came from immunoSEQ multiplex PCR; TCRdb stores just in-frame clones and leaves some out. The sample consists of a few hundred thousand clones, about 15% of them appearing once. Study-wide points: Shorter templates may be favored by PCR, equally so in patients and controls. Since sequencing was performed on cDNA, cells with high TCR expression could be over-represented. The naive, central memory and Treg TCRB repertoires looked more alike in patients than they did in healthy donors.

The sample taken for sequencing was central memory CD4+ T cells from blood. The TCR comes from a man younger than 40 in good health.

The CDR3 protein is CASSSRLANGETQYF. The CDR3 region has the DNA TGTGCCAGCAGCTCCCGACTAGCTAATGGAGAGACCCAGTACTTC. The chain has TRBV11-3 and TRBJ2-5, with TRBD2 matching 7 bases. CDR1 is SGHNT, CDR2 YENEEA, per germline. This CDR3 contains 15 residues. Trimming took 4 bases from V and 4 from J; bases not matched to a gene: 9.